A single sample gave rise to the 18 T cell receptor beta chains below, sequenced in a study of CD8 T cells in ankylosing spondylitis. TCRdb processed the 5' RACE reads anew with MiXCR; each CDR3 protein has one entry. The table includes about 250,000 distinct CDR3 sequences, 10% detected once. The source material was blood, either unsorted or a sorted T cell fraction (not recorded which). The receptors here all came from a male donor with ankylosing spondylitis or in good health (not recorded which).

Comments on this clonotype: This may stem from a read error, because a much larger clone lies one nucleotide away. The rearrangement uses TRBV3-1 and TRBJ2-1; 12 bases are shared with TRBD2. CDR1 is LGHDT, CDR2 YNNKEL, per germline (reference sequence). The CDR3 is 17 residues long. V lost 4 bases, J lost 4 bases, and 8 bases stayed unmatched. CDR3 in DNA: TGTGCCAGCAGCCCAATCACTAGCGGGAGGAAGTACAATGAGCAGTTCTTC. Protein sequence: CASSPITSGRKYNEQFF.

This clonotype was seen ten or more times. The chain is built from TRBV20-1 and TRBJ1-1; 8 positions agree with TRBD1. The V segment lost 0 bases and the J segment 9 bases; nucleotides outside the gene matches: 12. The CDR3 runs 15 residues. The V gene's germline CDR1 is DFQATT and CDR2 SNEGSKA (reference sequence). The CDR3 reads CSARDSTARTGKAFF. The DNA of the CDR3 is TGCAGTGCTAGAGATTCTACAGCCCGGACAGGGAAAGCTTTCTTT.

This clonotype was found many times. This chain's CDR3 is CSTFSGGGARLDEQFF. CDR3 nucleotides: TGCAGTACATTCAGCGGCGGGGGGGCTCGGTTGGATGAGCAGTTCTTC. The chain couples TRBV20-1 to TRBJ2-1, with 9 nucleotides matching TRBD2. V dropped 8 bases and J dropped 8; count of bases not matched to a gene: 19. The CDR3 loop spans 16 amino acids. Germline CDR1 reads DFQATT; CDR2 reads SNEGSKA (reference sequence).

This clonotype has a count of ten or more. This rearrangement joins TRBV4-1 to TRBJ2-3; 10 positions agree with TRBD2. With V trimmed by 0 bases and J by 6 bases, 6 bases remained unmatched. Germline CDR1 and CDR2: MGHRA and YSYEKL. This CDR3 is 16 amino acids long. CDR3 DNA: TGCGCCAGCAGCCAAGATACAGCGGGAGGGGGCGATACGCAGTATTTT. As protein: CASSQDTAGGGDTQYF.

This clonotype was detected many times. The rearrangement joins TRBV7-2 to TRBJ1-1, with D hard to call. Trimming took 3 bases from V and 1 from J, leaving 12 bases between them. Per germline, CDR1 SGHTA and CDR2 FQGNSA. This CDR3 is built from 15 residues. DNA of the CDR3: TGTGCCAGCAGCTTTGTGACGTCATCGAACACTGAAGCTTTCTTT. Translated: CASSFVTSSNTEAFF.

There are many counts of this clonotype. The chain combines TRBV7-9 with TRBJ2-1; the D gene is possibly TRBD1 (5 bases). Germline V lookup: CDR1 SEHNR, CDR2 FQNEAQ (reference sequence). The V end lost 2 bases, the J end lost 6 bases, and 8 bases lay between the germline ends. The CDR3 is 13 amino acids. This chain's CDR3 is CASSLQGVNEQFF. The CDR3 DNA is TGTGCCAGCAGCTTACAAGGGGTCAATGAGCAGTTCTTC.

This clonotype has ten or more counts. The chain has TRBV4-2 and TRBJ2-1; TRBD2 matches at 8 bases. The CDR3 consists of 15 residues. The V and J ends lost 3 bases and 3 bases, in that order; junction bases with no gene match: 4. Germline V lookup: CDR1 LGHNA, CDR2 YNFKEQ. CDR3 nucleotide sequence: TGTGCCAGCAGCCACCCCGGGACTAGCTACAATGAGCAGTTCTTC. This gives the protein CASSHPGTSYNEQFF.

This clonotype was seen at least ten times. The rearrangement links TRBV20-1 to TRBJ1-4; 9 positions match TRBD1. CDR1 and CDR2 (germline): DFQATT, SNEGSKA (reference sequence). The J segment lost 4 bases and the V segment lost 6 bases, leaving 3 bases of the junction unmatched. This CDR3 is 13 amino acids long. The CDR3 reads CSARTGDNEKLFF. The CDR3 bases are TGCAGTGCGCGGACAGGGGATAATGAAAAACTGTTTTTT.

This clonotype was seen many times. The V call is TRBV6-1, the J call TRBJ2-7, with D perhaps TRBD2 (6 bases). V was shortened by 4 bases and J by 6 bases, with 13 bases between the two germline ends. The germline V gene has CDR1 MNHNS and CDR2 SASEGT. This CDR3 has 13 amino acids. The CDR3 region is CASSVEGLGEQYF. In DNA, the CDR3 is TGTGCCAGCAGTGTGGAGGGGCTTGGCGAGCAGTACTTC.

This clonotype was counted many times. V and J are TRBV13 and TRBJ2-7, with 8 nucleotides matching TRBD1. This CDR3 is built from 15 residues. The V gene's germline CDR1 is PRHDT and CDR2 FYEKMQ (reference sequence). V shed 3 bases and J 5 bases; nucleotides not matched to a gene: 9. CDR3 DNA: TGTGCCAGCAGCTTTACGACAGGGGCCTTACACGAGCAGTACTTC. It is translated as CASSFTTGALHEQYF.

This chain links TRBV7-9 with TRBJ1-5; D gene uncertain. V lost 7 bases to trimming and J lost 2 bases, with 6 bases between them. This CDR3 spans 12 amino acids. Per germline, CDR1 SEHNR and CDR2 FQNEAQ (reference sequence). The chain's CDR3 is CASTTGNQPQHF. CDR3 bases: TGTGCCAGCACCACAGGCAATCAGCCCCAGCATTTT.

In its sample, this clonotype was seen many times. This rearrangement joins TRBV9 to TRBJ2-1, with 7 bases identical to TRBD2. Germline CDR1 and CDR2: SGDLS and YYNGEE. The CDR3 spans 13 residues. V trimming: 3 bases; J trimming: 5 bases; junction bases outside the gene matches: 2. CDR3: CASSGTSDNEQFF. The CDR3 DNA reads as TGTGCCAGCAGCGGCACTAGCGACAATGAGCAGTTCTTC.

This clonotype was seen repeatedly, ten times or more. The gene calls are TRBV6-1 and TRBJ2-3; no definite D call. V dropped 6 bases and J dropped 1 base, with 17 bases sitting between them. Germline V gene sequence: CDR1 MNHNS, CDR2 SASEGT. The CDR3 loop spans 16 amino acids. CDR3: CASSPNSDLRTDTQYF. DNA for the CDR3: TGTGCCAGCAGCCCGAACAGTGACTTACGCACAGATACGCAGTATTTT.

A few counts support this clonotype. The CDR3 DNA reads TGCGCCAGCAGCCGGGACAGAGTAGGAGAGACCCAGTACTTC. Translated, it gives CASSRDRVGETQYF. V is TRBV10-1 and J is TRBJ2-5; 7 positions agree with TRBD1. V lost 6 bases, J lost 4 bases, and 8 bases stayed unmatched. The CDR3 contains 14 residues. Per germline, CDR1 WNHNN and CDR2 SYGVQD (reference sequence).

This clonotype was observed at least ten times. The chain recombines TRBV30 with TRBJ1-3; no definite D call. The V and J ends lost 0 bases and 3 bases respectively, with 6 bases between them. CDR3 length: 13 residues. Germline CDR1 and CDR2: GTSNPN and SVGIG (reference sequence). This chain's CDR3 is CAWSVTGGNTIYF. As DNA, the CDR3 is TGTGCCTGGAGTGTAACGGGTGGAAACACCATATATTTT.

The J gene is TRBJ1-1, the V gene TRBV20-1; tentatively, D is TRBD1 (5 bases). The CDR3 is 14 residues long. The germline V gene encodes CDR1 DFQATT and CDR2 SNEGSKA (reference sequence). V lost 8 bases, J lost 0 bases, and 16 bases lay in between. The CDR3 here is CSILIGGLNTEAFF. The CDR3, as DNA: TGCAGTATACTCATCGGGGGATTGAACACTGAAGCTTTCTTT.

This sequence joins TRBV10-3 and TRBJ1-2; tentatively, D is TRBD1 (6 bases). Looked up from germline, CDR1 is ENHRY and CDR2 is SYGVKD. Trimming shortened V by 7 bases and J by 8 bases, and 20 bases separated the two germline ends. The CDR3 covers 14 residues. CDR3: CAINFDRRLGGYTF. DNA of the CDR3: TGTGCCATCAATTTCGACAGGCGGCTAGGCGGCTACACCTTC.

This chain uses TRBV11-2 with TRBJ1-2; a weak D match, TRBD1 (5 bases). The CDR3 contains 17 residues. Germline assignment: CDR1 SGHAT and CDR2 FQNNGV. The germline V and J ends were trimmed by 1 base and 0 bases, with 15 bases remaining between them. The CDR3 sequence is CASSLVGGERANYGYTF. CDR3 DNA: TGTGCCAGCAGCTTAGTCGGAGGGGAGAGAGCTAACTATGGCTACACCTTC.